Given below is one T cell receptor beta chain in context. This specimen comes from a study of cytomegalovirus exposure and HLA in healthy donors. The study ran its PCR with 60 Vbeta and 13 Jbeta primers. The protocol was immunoSEQ multiplex PCR, while the TCRdb copy is restricted to in-frame clones and leaves out a portion. The profile shows some 100,000 clones, 80% to 90% of them singletons. The germline CDR1 and CDR2 sequences are MRHNA and SNTAGT. This CDR3 has 18 residues. V lost 7 bases and J lost 5, with 30 bases in between. The sequence derives from a woman younger than 35 in good health and CMV-seronegative. Sequencing used PBMCs. The rearrangement uses TRBV6-4 and TRBJ2-7; TRBD1 might be the D (6 bases). For the CDR3, the DNA is TGTGCCAGCACAAAGCAGCTGCCAAAGACAGGCCGCGTGAACGAGCAGTACTTC. It codes for CASTKQLPKTGRVNEQYF.